Presented here are 9 T cell receptor beta chains from one specimen sequenced in a study of cytomegalovirus exposure and HLA in healthy donors. It was with 60 Vbeta and 13 Jbeta primers that the PCR ran. The protocol was immunoSEQ multiplex PCR, while the TCRdb copy is restricted to in-frame clones and leaves out a portion. The listing records around 44,000 clones. Sequencing input: PBMCs. Source of these receptors: a male donor in good health and CMV-seropositive.

The chain has TRBV29-1 and TRBJ2-3; 8 bases are shared with TRBD1. Germline values: CDR1 SQVTM, CDR2 ANQGSEA. With V trimmed by 7 bases and J by 6 bases, 9 bases remained unmatched. This CDR3 has 13 amino acids. CDR3 nucleotides: TGCAGCGGAGACAGGGGATCAACGGATACGCAGTATTTT. This sequence encodes CSGDRGSTDTQYF.

About this clone itself: Other DNA sequences from this sample encode an identical CDR3 as well. The J gene is TRBJ1-2, the V gene TRBV18, with D maybe TRBD1 (5 bases). V lost 3 bases and J 6 bases, leaving 11 bases between the germline ends. Germline CDR1 is KGHSH and CDR2 is LQKENI. The CDR3 length is 13 residues. CDR3 coding DNA: TGTGCCAGCTCACCCCGCAGGGAAGATGGCTACACCTTC. This codes for CASSPRREDGYTF.

The CDR3: CASSGRTGGETEAFF. The CDR3 DNA reads as TGTGCCAGCAGTGGGAGGACAGGGGGCGAAACTGAAGCTTTCTTT. The chain employs TRBV6-5 and TRBJ1-1, with TRBD1 matching over 11 bases. In germline, CDR1 is MNHEY, CDR2 SVGAGI. V lost 5 bases and J lost 5; bases outside the gene matches: 7. The CDR3 loop spans 15 amino acids.

The chain combines TRBV6-5 with TRBJ2-5, with TRBD2 matching 11 bases. Germline-derived CDR1 and CDR2 are MNHEY and SVGAGI. Losses at the gene ends were 2 bases for V and 3 bases for J; bases not matched to a gene: 2. This CDR3 is built from 15 residues. CDR3 region: CASSYGTSGEETQYF. In DNA, the CDR3 is TGTGCCAGCAGTTACGGGACTAGCGGAGAAGAGACCCAGTACTTC.

This sequence joins TRBV28 and TRBJ2-7; TRBD1 aligns across 9 bases. V shed 4 bases, J shed 5 bases, and the junction held 9 bases outside the gene matches. Per germline, CDR1 MDHEN and CDR2 SYDVKM. There are 15 residues in the CDR3. As DNA, the CDR3 is TGTGCCAGCAGTTCGACCGGGACAGGGCGCAACGAGCAGTACTTC. Its protein product is CASSSTGTGRNEQYF.

The V gene is TRBV7-8, the J gene TRBJ2-3; 8 nucleotides match TRBD2. CDR1 and CDR2 (germline): SGHVS, FQNEAQ. Trimming at V came to 2 bases and at J to 4 bases, leaving 2 bases not matched to a gene. The CDR3 has 14 residues. CDR3 in amino acids: CASSLNGGADTQYF. The CDR3 DNA sequence: TGTGCCAGCAGCTTAAACGGGGGGGCAGATACGCAGTATTTT.

The V call is TRBV2, the J call TRBJ1-1, with TRBD1 matching over 11 bases. Germline loops: CDR1 SNHLY, CDR2 FYNNEI. The CDR3 is 16 residues long. With 7 bases clipped from V and 3 bases from J, the junction kept 10 bases outside the gene matches. CDR3 sequence reads: CASTRDRGVGDTEAFF. As DNA, the CDR3 is TGTGCCAGCACGCGGGACAGGGGGGTCGGGGACACTGAAGCTTTCTTT.

This chain links TRBV5-4 with TRBJ2-2; 7 bases align to TRBD2. Germline V CDR1 and CDR2: SGHNT, YYREEE (reference sequence). This CDR3 spans 16 amino acids. Germline trimming cut 2 bases from V and 0 bases from J; bases unmatched to any gene: 4. CDR3 nucleotides: TGTGCCAGCAGCTTCTCTAGCGGTTCGAACACCGGGGAGCTGTTTTTT. This sequence encodes CASSFSSGSNTGELFF.

V usage is TRBV27 and J usage is TRBJ2-7; 9 bases match TRBD1. CDR1 and CDR2 (germline): MNHEY, SMNVEV (reference sequence). V shed 6 bases, J shed 3 bases, and the junction held 6 bases outside the gene matches. The length of the CDR3 is 14 residues. The CDR3 DNA reads TGTGCCAGCAGGACGTGGACAGGGGACTACGAGCAGTACTTC. This codes for CASRTWTGDYEQYF.